This T cell receptor beta chain was observed in a study of CD8 T cells in ankylosing spondylitis. General study results and limits: Prior work had noted some motif variants in reactive arthritis blood and synovial fluid. Disease-linked clones were found to be CD8+ and relatively rare in peripheral blood.

Of note for this clonotype: The antigen is undetermined.

Construction of TCR beta libraries was performed using quantitative 5'-RACE with molecular barcodes. TCRdb reanalysed the 5' RACE reads using MiXCR and keeps one entry per CDR3 protein. There are under 250,000 distinct CDR3 sequences in the sample; approximately 30% occur only once, and 3.5% to 4.5% lies in the top ten. The CDR3 is 18 residues long. CDR1 and CDR2 from the germline V gene are MNHEY and SVGAGI. V was pared by 0 bases and J by 2 bases, with 5 bases of the junction left unmatched. The clonotype comes from a male donor with ankylosing spondylitis or in good health (not recorded which). The chain is built from TRBV6-5 and TRBJ2-6; 9 positions agree with TRBD1. Source material: blood, either unsorted or a sorted T cell fraction (not recorded which). The CDR3 spells CASSYSGQGVTGANVLTF. The CDR3 DNA is TGTGCCAGCAGTTACTCGGGACAGGGAGTAACTGGGGCCAACGTCCTGACTTTC.